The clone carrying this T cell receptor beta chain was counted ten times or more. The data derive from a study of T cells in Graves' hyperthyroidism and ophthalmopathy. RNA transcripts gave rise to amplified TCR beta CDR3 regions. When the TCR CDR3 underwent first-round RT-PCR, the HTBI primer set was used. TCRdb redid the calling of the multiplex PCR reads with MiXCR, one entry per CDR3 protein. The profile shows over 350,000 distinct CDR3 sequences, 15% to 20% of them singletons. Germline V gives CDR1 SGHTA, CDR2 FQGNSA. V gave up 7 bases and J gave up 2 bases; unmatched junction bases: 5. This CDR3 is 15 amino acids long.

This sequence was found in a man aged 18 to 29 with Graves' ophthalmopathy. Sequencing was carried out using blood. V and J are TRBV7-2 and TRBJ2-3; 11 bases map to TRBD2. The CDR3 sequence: CASTSGLAVTDTQYF. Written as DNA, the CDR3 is TGTGCCAGCACTTCGGGACTAGCGGTCACAGATACGCAGTATTTT.